The 8 T cell receptor beta chains in this list originate from one sample, sequenced in a study of blood T cell repertoires in COVID-19. TCRdb keeps only in-frame clones here, not all; method: immunoSEQ multiplex PCR. The sample contains 200,000 to 250,000 clones, roughly 85% of which appear only once. The material sequenced was PBMCs or T cells enriched from blood (not recorded which). Receptors originate from a woman aged 40-49 years with acute COVID-19.

The chain combines TRBV24-1 with TRBJ2-5, with no clear D. Germline CDR1 reads KGHDR; CDR2 reads SFDVKD. The CDR3 sequence is 13 residues long. Trimming cost V 5 bases and J 1 base, with 7 bases left between them. The CDR3 region has the DNA TGTGCCACCAGTGGGTCCAGCCAAGAGACCCAGTACTTC. The encoded protein is CATSGSSQETQYF.

V usage is TRBV7-9 and J usage is TRBJ2-5, with 9 bases aligning to TRBD1. Germline lookup yields CDR1 SEHNR and CDR2 FQNEAQ (reference sequence). J lost 5 bases, V lost 5 bases, and 9 bases had no gene match. CDR3 length: 15 residues. The CDR3 spells CASSGRDRVGETQYF. CDR3 bases: TGTGCCAGCAGCGGTAGGGACAGGGTCGGGGAGACCCAGTACTTC. Full variable domain (rest looked up from reference TRBV7-9 and TRBJ2-5): DTGVSQNPRHKITKRGQNVTFRCDPISEHNRLYWYRQTLGQGPEFLTYFQNEAQLEKSRLLSDRFSAERPKGSFSTLEIQRTEQGDSAMYLCASSGRDRVGETQYFGPGTRLLVL.

The chain is built from TRBV2 and TRBJ1-2; D gene uncertain. This CDR3 is built from 14 residues. Germline V gives CDR1 SNHLY, CDR2 FYNNEI. Trimming left V 5 bases short and J 2 bases short, with 12 bases between. The CDR3 bases are TGTGCCAGCAGTCCCCTCCAGTCGAACTATGGCTACACCTTC. Translated, it gives CASSPLQSNYGYTF.

The chain couples TRBV18 to TRBJ1-1; no clear D. The CDR3 runs 14 residues. V lost 2 bases and J lost 1, with 8 bases in between. CDR1 is KGHSH and CDR2 is LQKENI in the germline V gene. The CDR3 here is CASSPESTNTEAFF. The CDR3 DNA follows: TGTGCCAGCTCACCAGAGTCTACGAACACTGAAGCTTTCTTT.

The CDR3: CASSKTGYDEAFF. DNA of the CDR3: TGTGCCAGCAGTAAAACAGGGTATGATGAAGCTTTCTTT. The chain is built from TRBV2 and TRBJ1-1; D possibly corresponds to TRBD1 (6 bases). From germline, CDR1 is SNHLY and CDR2 FYNNEI. The CDR3 covers 13 residues. The V gene lost 5 bases and the J gene lost 7 bases, with 14 bases spanning the gap.

Concerning this clone itself: Compared with germline, one end of the junction differs, possibly owing to a read error. The chain uses TRBV30 and TRBJ1-2, with 10 bases matching TRBD1. The CDR3 has 11 residues. Germline V gene lookup returns CDR1 GTSNPN and CDR2 SVGIG (reference sequence). The CDR3 DNA sequence: TGTGCCTGGGTGGACAGGGGGTATCTCGCCTTC. As protein: CAWVDRGYLAF. The full variable domain, completed using reference TRBV30 and TRBJ1-2, is SQTIHQWPATLVQPVGSPLSLECTVEGTSNPNLYWYRQAAGRGLQLLFYSVGIGQISSEVPQNLSASRPQDRQFILSSKKLLLSDSGFYLCAWVDRGYLAFGSGTRLTVV.

This clone was seen a handful of times. The gene calls are TRBV9 and TRBJ1-1; D is unresolved. V was shortened by 3 bases and J by 3 bases, with 12 bases between the two germline ends. The germline V gene has CDR1 SGDLS and CDR2 YYNGEE. There are 14 residues in the CDR3. CDR3: CASSGLAGHTEAFF. The DNA of the CDR3 is TGTGCCAGCAGCGGGTTAGCGGGCCACACTGAAGCTTTCTTT.

The chain joins TRBV15 to TRBJ2-7; 7 nucleotides line up with TRBD2. This CDR3 has 15 amino acids. Germline V CDR1 and CDR2: LNHNV, YYDKDF (reference sequence). After removal of 4 bases from V and 3 bases from J, the junction contained 9 bases not matched to a gene. The CDR3, as DNA: TGTGCCACCAGCAACCTTGGGGGGGGAAACTACGAGCAGTACGTC. This translates into CATSNLGGGNYEQYV.